This paragraph reports one T cell receptor beta chain. Its antigen is unidentified. This sample was included in a study of blood T cells in healthy people across ages. Regarding the study as a whole: Age advanced and TCR beta diversity per million T cells fell, roughly linearly.

The CDR3 sequence is 14 residues long. Germline V CDR1 and CDR2: DFQATT, SNEGSKA (reference sequence). Trimming stripped 1 base from V and 4 bases from J, with 11 bases between. A second about 7 to 11 cycle PCR used barcoded and J-beta primers. Sequencing recovered at least 2.5 million CDR3-containing paired-end reads from each sample. MiXCR, applied by TCRdb to the 5' RACE reads, yields one record per CDR3 protein. The sample includes 600,000 to 900,000 distinct CDR3 sequences, 20% to 30% of them seen just once. These data were likewise used in another study, on T cells of mothers and their children. In that study: The authors found no persistent microchimeric T cell clones.

J is TRBJ2-1 and V is TRBV20-1, with D hard to call. The source is a boy aged 5-17 years in good health. Specimen: blood. The CDR3 is CSARAGNPYNEQFF. The CDR3 region has the DNA TGCAGTGCTAGAGCAGGAAACCCATACAATGAGCAGTTCTTC.